The clone carrying this TCR beta chain was seen many times. The source of the sample is a study of identical twins. TCRdb ran MiXCR on the 5' RACE reads and lists one entry per CDR3 protein. The profile shows 450,000 or so distinct CDR3 sequences, 12% to 15% of them singletons. These data were also reused for a study on yellow fever vaccine responses in identical twins.

Sequences were obtained from CD4+ T cells sorted from blood. The clonotype was recovered from a woman between 18 and 30 years old in good health.

CDR3 DNA: TGTGCCACCGAGGACGGGAACACTGAAGCTTTCTTT. Translation: CATEDGNTEAFF. The V gene is TRBV15, the J gene TRBJ1-1; D unresolved. V shed 8 bases and J shed 1 base, with 8 bases lying between them. Germline loops: CDR1 LNHNV, CDR2 YYDKDF (reference sequence). The CDR3 has 12 amino acids.